Listed below are T cell receptor beta chains from one sample, sequenced in a study of T-cell reconstitution after alpha-beta-depleted transplantation in children. TCRdb ran MiXCR on the PCR reads and lists one entry per CDR3 protein. The sample yields 450,000 to 500,000 distinct CDR3 sequences, under 15% seen once. The sample here was PBMCs from the stem cell graft donor, taken from the stem cell graft. The receptors here all came from a human donor who donated a stem cell graft to a child with combined immunodeficiency. Each CDR3 is given with its conserved first and last residue. D genes are given only for firm matches. Clone size is shown for a subset of rows, as once, few, many or a class of expanded clone.

j_call: TRBJ2-7; d_call: .; v_call: TRBV27; clone_size: few; cdr3_length: 13; cdr3_nt: TGTGCCAGCAGTTTATCAACAGACTACGAGCAGTACTTC; cdr3_aa: CASSLSTDYEQYF
j_call: TRBJ2-7; d_call: .; v_call: TRBV12-3/TRBV12-4; clone_size: many; cdr3_length: 16; cdr3_nt: TGTGCCAGCAGTCCCCTCGGGACGGAGAGCTCCTACGAGCAGTACTTC; cdr3_aa: CASSPLGTESSYEQYF
j_call: TRBJ1-4; d_call: .; v_call: TRBV13; clone_size: few; cdr3_length: 13; cdr3_nt: TGTGCCAGCAGCCGTACAGGGCAAGAAAAACTGTTTTTT; cdr3_aa: CASSRTGQEKLFF
j_call: TRBJ2-7; d_call: TRBD2; v_call: TRBV6-2/TRBV6-3; clone_size: .; cdr3_length: 18; cdr3_nt: TGTGCCAGCAGCCCCCTGAACTTACTAGCGGGAGGGAGCTACGAGCAGTACTTC; cdr3_aa: CASSPLNLLAGGSYEQYF
j_call: TRBJ2-7; d_call: TRBD1; v_call: TRBV27; clone_size: many; cdr3_length: 14; cdr3_nt: TGTGCCAGCAGACTGACAGGGCCCTCCTACGAGCAGTACTTC; cdr3_aa: CASRLTGPSYEQYF
j_call: TRBJ1-1; d_call: .; v_call: TRBV5-1; clone_size: .; cdr3_length: 15; cdr3_nt: TGCGCCAGCAGCTTTAGTAGTAGTCTGAACACTGAAGCTTTCTTT; cdr3_aa: CASSFSSSLNTEAFF
j_call: TRBJ2-7; d_call: .; v_call: TRBV6-5; clone_size: few; cdr3_length: 16; cdr3_nt: TGTGCCAGCAGTTACTCGTTAAATTCAGGGAAGAACGAGCAGTACTTC; cdr3_aa: CASSYSLNSGKNEQYF
j_call: TRBJ2-1; d_call: .; v_call: TRBV27; clone_size: .; cdr3_length: 8; cdr3_nt: TGCGAAGGGGAAGAGCAGTTCTTC; cdr3_aa: CEGEEQFF
j_call: TRBJ2-3; d_call: .; v_call: TRBV5-5; clone_size: many; cdr3_length: 14; cdr3_nt: TGTGCCAGCAGCCCCGAGGTGGGCACAGATACGCAGTATTTT; cdr3_aa: CASSPEVGTDTQYF
j_call: TRBJ1-2; d_call: .; v_call: TRBV6-5; clone_size: few; cdr3_length: 13; cdr3_nt: TGTGCCAGCAGTTACGTGGAGGGCTATGGCTACACCTTC; cdr3_aa: CASSYVEGYGYTF
j_call: TRBJ2-7; d_call: .; v_call: TRBV30; clone_size: .; cdr3_length: 10; cdr3_nt: TGTGCCTGGAGTACATACGAGCAGTACTTC; cdr3_aa: CAWSTYEQYF
j_call: TRBJ2-1; d_call: .; v_call: TRBV29-1; clone_size: .; cdr3_length: 13; cdr3_nt: TGCAGCGTTGATAAGGCAGGGACGGGTGAGCAGTTCTTC; cdr3_aa: CSVDKAGTGEQFF
j_call: TRBJ2-7; d_call: TRBD2; v_call: TRBV7-2; clone_size: few; cdr3_length: 14; cdr3_nt: TGTGCCAGCAGCGTCACCGGGACTAGCTTCGAGCAGTACTTC; cdr3_aa: CASSVTGTSFEQYF
j_call: TRBJ2-1; d_call: .; v_call: TRBV12-5; clone_size: many; cdr3_length: 16; cdr3_nt: TGTGCTAGTGAGGGCCGCGGCGAAGTGGGGCAAAATGAGCAGTTCTTC; cdr3_aa: CASEGRGEVGQNEQFF
j_call: TRBJ2-1; d_call: .; v_call: TRBV24-1; clone_size: .; cdr3_length: 15; cdr3_nt: TGTGCCGCCAGTGATGCTAGCATGAGCTACAGTGAGCAGTTCTTC; cdr3_aa: CAASDASMSYSEQFF
j_call: TRBJ1-2; d_call: .; v_call: TRBV15; clone_size: .; cdr3_length: 12; cdr3_nt: TGTGCCACCAGCTCCTCGGACAGATCTAATACCTTC; cdr3_aa: CATSSSDRSNTF
j_call: TRBJ1-4; d_call: .; v_call: TRBV6-6; clone_size: .; cdr3_length: 11; cdr3_nt: TGTGCCAGCAGTTACGGATCGCTCCGGATTTTT; cdr3_aa: CASSYGSLRIF
j_call: TRBJ2-1; d_call: .; v_call: TRBV5-1; clone_size: few; cdr3_length: 15; cdr3_nt: TGCGCCAGCAGGGACGGGGTAGCGGCTTACAATGAGCAGTTCTTC; cdr3_aa: CASRDGVAAYNEQFF
j_call: TRBJ1-1; d_call: .; v_call: TRBV10-3; clone_size: few; cdr3_length: 15; cdr3_nt: TGTGCCATCAGTGACCCCGGACTAGCCAGCACTGAAGCTTTCTTT; cdr3_aa: CAISDPGLASTEAFF
j_call: TRBJ1-2; d_call: TRBD1; v_call: TRBV6-5; clone_size: few; cdr3_length: 15; cdr3_nt: TGTGCCAGCAGTTTCCGGACAGGGGGCGCGTTTGGCTACACCTTC; cdr3_aa: CASSFRTGGAFGYTF
j_call: TRBJ2-1; d_call: .; v_call: TRBV7-8; clone_size: .; cdr3_length: 14; cdr3_nt: TGTGCCAGCGCCTTAGCGGCCTTGGGGGGTGAGCAGTTCTTC; cdr3_aa: CASALAALGGEQFF
j_call: TRBJ2-2; d_call: TRBD2; v_call: TRBV7-2; clone_size: .; cdr3_length: 16; cdr3_nt: TGTGCCAGCAGCGAACCCGGGACTAGCTTAACCGGGGAGCTGTTTTTT; cdr3_aa: CASSEPGTSLTGELFF
j_call: TRBJ2-3; d_call: TRBD1; v_call: TRBV5-6; clone_size: .; cdr3_length: 16; cdr3_nt: TGTGCCAGCAGCTTGCCCCGGGACAGGTTCACAGATACGCAGTATTTT; cdr3_aa: CASSLPRDRFTDTQYF
j_call: TRBJ2-7; d_call: .; v_call: TRBV30; clone_size: many; cdr3_length: 12; cdr3_nt: TGTGCCTGGAGCGATACAGCCTACGAGCAGTACTTC; cdr3_aa: CAWSDTAYEQYF
j_call: TRBJ2-7; d_call: TRBD1; v_call: TRBV4-2; clone_size: .; cdr3_length: 17; cdr3_nt: TGTGCCAGCAGCCAAGATCTCCCGGGACAGGGCACGGGCGAGCAGTACTTC; cdr3_aa: CASSQDLPGQGTGEQYF
j_call: TRBJ2-7; d_call: .; v_call: TRBV3-1; clone_size: few; cdr3_length: 13; cdr3_nt: TGTGCCAGCAGCTACGGGTCTGGGTACGAGCAGTACTTC; cdr3_aa: CASSYGSGYEQYF
j_call: TRBJ1-4; d_call: .; v_call: TRBV11-2; clone_size: few; cdr3_length: 15; cdr3_nt: TGTGCCAGCAGCTTAGATGGGAGGACTAATGAAAAACTGTTTTTT; cdr3_aa: CASSLDGRTNEKLFF